A selection of T cell receptor beta chains follows, all from one sample in a study of T cells in Graves' hyperthyroidism and ophthalmopathy. Using its own MiXCR run on the multiplex PCR reads, TCRdb lists one record per CDR3 protein. In the table there are over 350,000 distinct CDR3 sequences, approximately 18% of which are singletons. The sequencing input was blood. These receptors came from a man between 18 and 35 years old with Graves' ophthalmopathy. The CDR3 runs from the conserved cysteine through the conserved F or W. The D gene is left open where the match is weak. Some rows have no size entry. The others give once, few or many, or a class for an expanded clone.

v_gene	len	j_gene	d_gene	abundance	CDR3nt	CDR3aa
TRBV7-3	13	TRBJ2-7	.	.	TGTGCCAGCAGCAAGAACAGGGCCGTCGAGCAGTACTTC	CASSKNRAVEQYF
TRBV3-1	14	TRBJ2-5	.	many	TGTGCCAGCACCACTTGGGGGGAACAAGAGACCCAGTACTTC	CASTTWGEQETQYF
TRBV28	11	TRBJ1-5	.	many	TGTGCCAGCAGTCTAAATCAGCCCCAGCATTTT	CASSLNQPQHF
TRBV2	13	TRBJ2-7	.	many	TGTGCCAGCAGAACTAGAAGGAGCTACGAGCAGTACTTC	CASRTRRSYEQYF
TRBV10-3	12	TRBJ1-1	TRBD1	many	TGTGCCATCGGGACAGCGAACACTGAAGCTTTCTTT	CAIGTANTEAFF
TRBV19	15	TRBJ1-1	TRBD1	few	TGTGCCAGTAGTATTTCTTGGGGACAGGGAACTGAAGCTTTCTTT	CASSISWGQGTEAFF
TRBV7-9	12	TRBJ2-1	.	.	TGTGCCAGCAGCCCGAGCACGAATGAGCAGTTCTTC	CASSPSTNEQFF
TRBV7-9	14	TRBJ1-4	TRBD1	many	TGTGCCAGCAGCTTCCGACAGGGTCAAGAAAAACTGTTTTTT	CASSFRQGQEKLFF
TRBV19	15	TRBJ1-1	TRBD1	few	TGTGCCAGTACCCCGAGGGACAGGGGAGGGACTGAAGCTTTCTTT	CASTPRDRGGTEAFF
TRBV5-1	16	TRBJ2-7	TRBD1	.	TGCGCCAGCAGCTTTTCCCGGGACAGGGGATCCTACGAGCAGTACTTC	CASSFSRDRGSYEQYF
TRBV7-8	16	TRBJ1-1	.	many	TGTGCCAGCAGACCCCGGCGGGGGGGCACGAACACTGAAGCTTTCTTT	CASRPRRGGTNTEAFF
TRBV24-1	15	TRBJ2-7	TRBD1	many	TGTGCCACCAGTGATCCCGGGACAGGGAAAGACGAGCAGTACTTC	CATSDPGTGKDEQYF
TRBV13	17	TRBJ2-1	TRBD2	.	TGTGCCAGCAGCTTAGGCCCCAGCGGGGGTTCCTACAATGAGCAGTTCTTC	CASSLGPSGGSYNEQFF
TRBV5-1	15	TRBJ2-7	.	many	TGCGCCAGCAGCTTGGCCCCAGGGAATTCCTACGAGCAGTACTTC	CASSLAPGNSYEQYF
TRBV12-3/TRBV12-4	14	TRBJ2-3	TRBD1	many	TGTGCCAGCAGTTTCACAGGGGGTACAGATACGCAGTATTTT	CASSFTGGTDTQYF
TRBV15	15	TRBJ1-1	.	.	TGTGCCACCAGCCCCCTAGGGGTGCTGAACACTGAAGCTTTCTTT	CATSPLGVLNTEAFF
TRBV28	13	TRBJ2-5	.	.	TGTGCCAGCAGTCTTACAGGGAAAGAGATCCAGTACTTC	CASSLTGKEIQYF
TRBV7-3	15	TRBJ2-1	TRBD2	many	TGTGCCAGCAGCCCACTAGCGGGGGGCTACAATGAGCAGTTCTTC	CASSPLAGGYNEQFF
TRBV7-2	13	TRBJ2-5	.	.	TGTGCCAGCAGCTTAGAACTACTGGAGACCCAGTACTTC	CASSLELLETQYF
TRBV28	13	TRBJ2-2	.	many	TGTGCCAGCAGTTTATATATGGCCGGGGAGCTGTTTTTT	CASSLYMAGELFF
TRBV7-6	13	TRBJ1-5	.	.	TGTGCCAGCAGCTCAGCGCACGGGCAGCCCCAGCATTTT	CASSSAHGQPQHF
TRBV27	11	TRBJ1-2	.	many	TGTGCCAGCAGTGAGGGGAAAGGCTACACCTTC	CASSEGKGYTF
TRBV20-1	16	TRBJ1-3	.	.	TGCAGTGCCAGTAAGGCAGGGGTAGAAACCGGAAACACCATATATTTT	CSASKAGVETGNTIYF
TRBV24-1	14	TRBJ2-5	TRBD1	.	TGTGCCACCAGTGAGACAGGGGGCGCAGAGACCCAGTACTTC	CATSETGGAETQYF
TRBV5-8	15	TRBJ2-1	TRBD2	few	TGTGCCAGCAGCTTGTGGCCAGAGCGGGGCGGGGAGCAGTTCTTC	CASSLWPERGGEQFF
TRBV12-3/TRBV12-4	13	TRBJ1-5	.	many	TGTGCCAGCAGTTGGGCCGAAAGGCAGCCCCAGCATTTT	CASSWAERQPQHF
TRBV3-1	14	TRBJ2-7	.	many	TGTGCCAGCAGCCAAGCTACAGGGCCCTACGAGCAGTACTTC	CASSQATGPYEQYF
TRBV12-3/TRBV12-4	15	TRBJ1-1	TRBD1	many	TGTGCCAGCAGTCCCTCGGACAGGGCGGGTACTGAAGCTTTCTTT	CASSPSDRAGTEAFF